These 26 T cell receptor beta chains came from one sample sequenced in a study of cytomegalovirus exposure and HLA in healthy donors. Assay: immunoSEQ multiplex PCR; the TCRdb copy retains only in-frame clones and omits some. The data hold some 80,000 clones, with approximately 96% observed a single time. The sample comprised PBMCs. Receptors originate from a woman younger than 35 in good health and CMV-seronegative.

The gene calls are TRBV19 and TRBJ1-1, with D possibly TRBD1 on 5 matching bases. Germline assignment: CDR1 LNHDA and CDR2 SQIVND (reference sequence). The CDR3 runs 13 residues. Trimming left V 5 bases short and J 9 bases short, with 16 bases between. CDR3 DNA sequence: TGTGCCAGTAGTGCCCGCGACAGAACCCAAGCTTTCTTT. It yields the protein CASSARDRTQAFF.

The chain couples TRBV6-5 to TRBJ1-2, with TRBD1 matching 8 bases. CDR1 is MNHEY and CDR2 is SVGAGI in the germline V gene. CDR3 length: 15 amino acids. Trimming cost V 6 bases and J 4 bases; bases outside gene matches: 10. The CDR3 region is CASSRGQGNFYGYTF. The CDR3 DNA sequence: TGTGCCAGCAGCCGCGGACAGGGTAACTTCTATGGCTACACCTTC.

The CDR3 reads CASSQETVREQFF. The CDR3 DNA reads TGCGCCAGCAGCCAAGAAACGGTGAGAGAGCAGTTCTTC. This chain links TRBV4-1 with TRBJ2-1, with D unresolved. Per germline, CDR1 MGHRA and CDR2 YSYEKL. The V end was cut by 0 bases, the J end by 10 bases, with 10 bases between. The CDR3 is 13 amino acids.

CDR3 in amino acids: CASSFKDRDEQYF. As DNA, the CDR3 is TGTGCCAGCAGCTTCAAGGACAGGGACGAGCAGTACTTC. V usage is TRBV5-6 and J usage is TRBJ2-7, with TRBD1 matching 8 bases. This CDR3 region has 13 residues. Trimming removed 2 bases from V and 5 bases from J; junction bases left unmatched: 3. Looked up from germline, CDR1 is SGHDT and CDR2 is YYEEEE.

This clone was detected once. This CDR3 reads CAWAQGAEGGYTF. Written as DNA, the CDR3 is TGTGCCTGGGCCCAGGGGGCTGAGGGAGGCTACACCTTC. The V call is TRBV30, the J call TRBJ1-2; 8 positions agree with TRBD1. Per germline, CDR1 GTSNPN and CDR2 SVGIG (reference sequence). The CDR3 loop spans 13 amino acids. The trim removed 5 bases at V and 8 bases at J, leaving 10 bases unmatched.

The gene calls are TRBV2 and TRBJ2-5; 9 nucleotides match TRBD2. With 9 bases clipped from V and 2 bases from J, the junction kept 16 bases outside the gene matches. The CDR3 has 17 residues. Germline V gives CDR1 SNHLY, CDR2 FYNNEI. CDR3: CASHYEVGTSLQETQYF. The CDR3 nucleotides are TGTGCCAGTCACTATGAGGTGGGGACTAGCCTACAAGAGACCCAGTACTTC.

The gene calls are TRBV15 and TRBJ2-7; TRBD2 matches 7 bases. Trimming cost V 1 base and J 5 bases; bases outside gene matches: 11. CDR1 and CDR2 from the germline V gene are LNHNV and YYDKDF (reference sequence). This CDR3 comprises 16 residues. CDR3: CATSRGGGAIADEQYF. The DNA of the CDR3 is TGTGCCACCAGCAGAGGGGGGGGAGCGATTGCTGACGAGCAGTACTTC.

V is TRBV18 and J is TRBJ1-1; TRBD1 agrees at 7 bases. The CDR3 length is 17 residues. Trimming at V came to 5 bases and at J to 0 bases, leaving 12 bases not matched to a gene. Germline CDR1 and CDR2: KGHSH and LQKENI. CDR3 sequence: CASSSTVGQALNTEAFF. CDR3 sequence (DNA): TGTGCCAGCTCATCCACGGTTGGACAGGCTCTGAACACTGAAGCTTTCTTT.

The chain joins TRBV27 to TRBJ2-1, with D unclear. Trimming left V 2 bases short and J 0 bases short, with 8 bases between. The CDR3 is 15 residues long. Germline V gene data show CDR1 as MNHEY and CDR2 as SMNVEV (reference sequence). For the CDR3, the DNA is TGTGCCAGCAGTTTAGCAGCGAGCTCCTACAATGAGCAGTTCTTC. Protein product: CASSLAASSYNEQFF.

The genes are TRBV2 and TRBJ2-5, with D possibly being TRBD2 (5 bases). CDR1 SNHLY and CDR2 FYNNEI come from the germline V gene. The CDR3 consists of 15 residues. V lost 7 bases and J 4 bases, leaving 19 bases between the germline ends. In DNA form, the CDR3 reads TGTGCCAGCATTACCAGCGGAGCCAAGGTAGAGACCCAGTACTTC. Its translation: CASITSGAKVETQYF. Complete variable domain (other parts from reference TRBV2 and TRBJ2-5): EPEVTQTPSHQVTQMGQEVILRCVPISNHLYFYWYRQILGQKVEFLVSFYNNEISEKSEIFDDQFSVERPDGSNFTLKIRSTKLEDSAMYFCASITSGAKVETQYFGPGTRLLVL.

This chain uses TRBV7-6 with TRBJ2-7; TRBD2 aligns across 7 bases. Trimming removed 4 bases from V and 6 bases from J; junction bases left unmatched: 12. The V gene's germline CDR1 is SGHVS and CDR2 FNYEAQ. This CDR3 contains 15 residues. CDR3 DNA: TGTGCCAGCAGCTCCTCCGGGCCAGCGGGACTCGAGCAGTACTTC. It yields the protein CASSSSGPAGLEQYF.

The gene calls are TRBV28 and TRBJ1-5; D unresolved. V dropped 3 bases and J dropped 0 bases, with 12 bases sitting between them. CDR3 length equals 16 residues. The germline gives CDR1 MDHEN, CDR2 SYDVKM. CDR3 amino acids: CASSLRATYSNQPQHF. CDR3 DNA: TGTGCCAGCAGTTTGAGGGCGACCTATAGCAATCAGCCCCAGCATTTT.

V gene TRBV28 combines with J gene TRBJ2-7, with 13 bases lining up with TRBD2. CDR3 length: 15 amino acids. Trimming took 3 bases from V and 6 from J; bases not matched to a gene: 5. In germline, CDR1 is MDHEN, CDR2 SYDVKM. The CDR3, as DNA: TGTGCCAGCAGTTTGGGACTAGCGGGAACACCCGAGCAGTACTTC. It encodes CASSLGLAGTPEQYF.

The chain employs TRBV7-7 and TRBJ2-1, with a weak D call TRBD2 (6 bases). The ends were cut back, 4 bases at V and 7 bases at J, with 11 bases in the middle. The CDR3 has 13 amino acids. Per the germline V gene, CDR1 is SSHAT and CDR2 is FNYEAQ (reference sequence). The CDR3 DNA is TGTGCCAGCAGCTCGGGGGTTTTTAATGAGCAGTTCTTC. It yields the protein CASSSGVFNEQFF.

The V and J genes are TRBV15 and TRBJ2-3; 12 nucleotides align to TRBD2. V lost 3 bases to trimming and J lost 2 bases; unmatched junction nucleotides: 6. Germline CDR1 is LNHNV and CDR2 is YYDKDF (reference sequence). This CDR3 region has 17 residues. The CDR3 DNA follows: TGTGCCACCAGCAGCCCCGGACTAGCGGGAAACACAGATACGCAGTATTTT. Translating gives CATSSPGLAGNTDTQYF.

The chain couples TRBV15 to TRBJ2-3; 10 nucleotides agree with TRBD2. Germline V gene lookup returns CDR1 LNHNV and CDR2 YYDKDF (reference sequence). The CDR3 covers 17 residues. Trimming took 4 bases from V and 3 from J; bases not matched to a gene: 10. The CDR3 loop is CATSTTAGGPLTDTQYF. For the CDR3, the DNA is TGTGCCACCAGCACCACAGCGGGAGGGCCTTTAACAGATACGCAGTATTTT.

This clone was observed a few times. CDR3 sequence (DNA): TGCGCCAGCAGTCAATCGGAGGGCGCAAGGACTGAAGCTTTCTTT. Protein sequence: CASSQSEGARTEAFF. This chain joins TRBV23-1 and TRBJ1-1, with no clear D. TRBV23-1 qualifies as an ORF whose function is uncertain. There are 15 residues in the CDR3. Trimming stripped 0 bases from V and 5 bases from J, with 13 bases between.

This rearrangement joins TRBV6-5 to TRBJ2-1; tentative D call: TRBD1 (6 bases). The germline V gene encodes CDR1 MNHEY and CDR2 SVGAGI. Deletions cut 0 bases from V and 7 bases from J, with 16 bases between. The CDR3 extends over 16 amino acids. As DNA, the CDR3 is TGTGCCAGCAGTTACTCGGGCCAGGGGCGCTCAAATGAGCAGTTCTTC. Its translation: CASSYSGQGRSNEQFF.

This chain joins TRBV19 and TRBJ1-3; TRBD1 aligns across 8 bases. CDR1 and CDR2 from the germline V gene are LNHDA and SQIVND (reference sequence). The length of the CDR3 is 15 residues. V shed 4 bases and J 0 bases; nucleotides not matched to a gene: 2. The CDR3 bases are TGTGCCAGTAGTAGACAGGGGAGCTCTGGAAACACCATATATTTT. Protein: CASSRQGSSGNTIYF.

V usage is TRBV4-2 and J usage is TRBJ2-5; the match to TRBD2 covers 11 bases. Germline V CDR1 and CDR2: LGHNA, YNFKEQ. Unmatched junction bases numbered 8, after V lost 3 bases and J lost 2 bases. The CDR3 spans 17 residues. Here the CDR3 reads CASSHSAGTSGQETQYF. The CDR3, as DNA: TGTGCCAGCAGCCATTCTGCGGGGACTAGCGGACAAGAGACCCAGTACTTC.

This rearrangement joins TRBV10-3 to TRBJ2-7; D is perhaps TRBD1 (5 bases). The V gene's germline CDR1 is ENHRY and CDR2 SYGVKD. This CDR3 region has 13 residues. V dropped 3 bases and J dropped 1 base, with 7 bases sitting between them. CDR3 sequence: CAISDSGSYEQYF. CDR3 bases: TGTGCCATCAGTGATTCAGGGTCCTACGAGCAGTACTTC.

The CDR3 nucleotides are TGCGCCAGCAGTGCGGTAGCGGGAGGGCCCCGATACGAGCAGTACTTC. Its translation is CASSAVAGGPRYEQYF. The genes are TRBV10-1 and TRBJ2-7; 11 nucleotides align to TRBD2. The CDR3 consists of 16 residues. J gave up 4 bases and V 4 bases, and 9 bases lay outside the gene matches. The germline V gene has CDR1 WNHNN and CDR2 SYGVQD (reference sequence).

CDR3 in DNA: TGTGCCAGCAGCGAAGACAGGTTACCCTACGAGCAGTACTTC. It yields the protein CASSEDRLPYEQYF. This sequence joins TRBV9 and TRBJ2-7, with D maybe TRBD1 (6 bases). Germline loops: CDR1 SGDLS, CDR2 YYNGEE. V lost 3 bases and J lost 2, with 12 bases in between. The CDR3 is 14 residues long.

The gene calls are TRBV5-1 and TRBJ2-2; perhaps TRBD1 as D (5 bases). Trimming shortened V by 2 bases and J by 3 bases, and 14 bases separated the two germline ends. Looked up from germline, CDR1 is SGHRS and CDR2 is YFSETQ. This CDR3 has 16 amino acids. Written as DNA, the CDR3 is TGCGCCAGCAGCTTCCGTCGGGTAGGGGACACCGGGGAGCTGTTTTTT. Its protein is CASSFRRVGDTGELFF.

The V and J genes are TRBV7-9 and TRBJ1-2; perhaps TRBD1 as D (5 bases). The V and J ends lost 8 bases and 4 bases respectively, with 14 bases between them. Germline CDR1 reads SEHNR; CDR2 reads FQNEAQ (reference sequence). The CDR3 totals 13 residues. The CDR3 sequence: CASGATLSYGYTF. The CDR3 coding sequence is TGTGCCAGCGGGGCCACCCTTAGCTATGGCTACACCTTC.

This chain joins TRBV27 and TRBJ1-5; no reliable D call. V was trimmed by 0 bases and J by 2 bases, leaving 14 bases between them. Germline V gene lookup returns CDR1 MNHEY and CDR2 SMNVEV (reference sequence). The CDR3 loop spans 17 amino acids. CDR3 sequence (DNA): TGTGCCAGCAGTTTATCGGGTCCGGGTTGGGGCAATCAGCCCCAGCATTTT. It yields the protein CASSLSGPGWGNQPQHF.